This T cell receptor (beta chain) came from a study of control samples from healthy donors and cancer patients. The CDR3 loop spans 15 amino acids. Germline V CDR1 and CDR2: GTSNPN, SVGIG (reference sequence). Germline trimming cut 5 bases from V and 2 bases from J; bases unmatched to any gene: 4. The assay was immunoSEQ multiplex PCR, and TCRdb's table has in-frame clones only and misses some. This repertoire shows around 200,000 clones, 85% to 95% found once; its top ten account for more than 1.2%. This sequence originates from a man younger than 35 in good health. The V and J genes are TRBV30 and TRBJ2-3; 13 bases fit TRBD2. Sequenced: blood. CDR3 nucleotide sequence: TGTGCCTGGGGGGGACTAGCGGGGTTCACAGATACGCAGTATTTT. Protein: CAWGGLAGFTDTQYF.